These 22 T cell receptor beta chains were all obtained from the same sample, sequenced in a study of blood T cells in healthy people across ages. A second PCR, run for about 7 to 11 cycles, used a sample-barcoded 5' primer plus a J-beta primer mix. Each CDR3 protein gets one entry after TCRdb re-called the 5' RACE reads with MiXCR. The sample has 550,000 to 800,000 distinct CDR3 sequences, around 32% seen once. The specimen sequenced was blood. Receptors originate from a woman aged 80 or over in good health.

This clonotype has only a few counts. A much bigger clone sits one base away, suggesting this may be a read error. This rearrangement joins TRBV7-2 to TRBJ2-3, with unresolved D. Germline CDR1 reads SGHTA; CDR2 reads FQGNSA. The CDR3 totals 15 residues. The germline V and J ends were trimmed by 2 bases and 6 bases, with 15 bases remaining between them. The CDR3 sequence: CASSLSRSLGDTQYF. The CDR3 coding sequence is TGTGCCAGCAGCTTAAGTCGTAGTCTCGGGGATACGCAGTATTTT.

This chain links TRBV20-1 with TRBJ1-5; 7 bases agree with TRBD1. The CDR3 extends over 15 amino acids. CDR1 and CDR2 (germline): DFQATT, SNEGSKA (reference sequence). Trimming removed 3 bases from V and 6 bases from J; junction bases left unmatched: 11. DNA of the CDR3: TGCAGTGCTAGTCAATCACAGGGGTTTGCTCAGCCCCAGCATTTT. Translated: CSASQSQGFAQPQHF.

This clonotype was seen ten or more times. The chain carries TRBV7-2 and TRBJ1-1, with unresolved D. Trimming pared 1 base from V and 3 bases from J, leaving 6 bases between. The germline V gene has CDR1 SGHTA and CDR2 FQGNSA. There are 13 residues in the CDR3. The CDR3 nucleotides are TGTGCCAGCAGCTTAGTCGGGGACACTGAAGCTTTCTTT. Translating gives CASSLVGDTEAFF.

A few counts support this clonotype. This chain uses TRBV9 with TRBJ1-4; 7 bases match TRBD1. The CDR3 is made up of 14 amino acids. The trim removed 5 bases at V and 3 bases at J, leaving 4 bases unmatched. The V gene's germline CDR1 is SGDLS and CDR2 YYNGEE. The CDR3 bases are TGTGCCAGCAGTGCGACAGGGTCTAATGAAAAACTGTTTTTT. The encoded protein is CASSATGSNEKLFF.

This clonotype has ten or more counts. This CDR3 is CSVAVTGELFF. CDR3 bases: TGCAGCGTTGCGGTCACCGGGGAGCTGTTTTTT. The chain carries TRBV29-1 and TRBJ2-2; D is uncertain. Germline CDR1 and CDR2: SQVTM and ANQGSEA. This CDR3 region has 11 residues. The V and J ends lost 4 bases and 4 bases respectively, with 4 bases between them.

This chain links TRBV11-2 with TRBJ1-3; D ambiguous. Germline V lookup: CDR1 SGHAT, CDR2 FQNNGV. V was shortened by 1 base and J by 5 bases, with 9 bases between the two germline ends. The CDR3 length is 14 residues. In DNA, the CDR3 is TGTGCCAGCAGCTTAGGTGGGATACGAAACACCATATATTTT. It is translated as CASSLGGIRNTIYF.

The chain employs TRBV20-1 and TRBJ1-4, with D maybe TRBD1 (6 bases). CDR1 and CDR2 from the germline V gene are DFQATT and SNEGSKA (reference sequence). This CDR3 is 13 amino acids long. CDR3 in DNA: TGCAGACCGGACAGCCGAGATAGTGAAAAACTGTTTTTT. Translation gives CRPDSRDSEKLFF.

In this sample, this clonotype turned up a few times. One end of the junction fails to match germline, which may point to a read error. This chain uses TRBV18 with TRBJ1-1; D remains ambiguous. This CDR3 comprises 15 residues. Germline assignment: CDR1 KGHSH and CDR2 LQKENI. Here the CDR3 reads CANSPFKGMNTEAFF. For the CDR3, the DNA is TGTGCCAACTCACCATTTAAAGGGATGAACACTGAAGCTTTCTTT. Based on the CDR3 plus reference TRBV18 and TRBJ1-1, the full variable domain is NAGVMQNPRHLVRRRGQEARLRCSPMKGHSHVYWYRQLPEEGLKFMVYLQKENIIDESGMPKERFSAEFPKEGPSILRIQQVVRGDSAAYFCANSPFKGMNTEAFFGQGTRLTVV.

The chain recombines TRBV5-1 with TRBJ1-2; 7 positions match TRBD1. The ends lost 1 base at V and 4 bases at J; junction bases unmatched: 10. Germline V gene sequence: CDR1 SGHRS, CDR2 YFSETQ. This CDR3 is built from 16 residues. The CDR3 loop reads CASSLQTGTALYGYTF. The CDR3 DNA reads TGCGCCAGCAGCTTGCAGACAGGGACGGCGCTCTATGGCTACACCTTC.

This clonotype came up many times. This sequence joins TRBV5-6 and TRBJ1-2; maybe TRBD1 (6 bases). V dropped 0 bases and J dropped 0 bases, with 12 bases sitting between them. The CDR3 extends over 16 amino acids. Germline lookup yields CDR1 SGHDT and CDR2 YYEEEE. CDR3 protein: CASSLGGQISNYGYTF. CDR3 DNA: TGTGCCAGCAGCTTGGGGGGGCAGATTTCTAACTATGGCTACACCTTC.

This clonotype has just a few counts. The genes are TRBV6-1 and TRBJ1-4; unclear D gene. The CDR3 has 16 residues. Germline values: CDR1 MNHNS, CDR2 SASEGT. The ends were cut back, 3 bases at V and 3 bases at J, with 14 bases in the middle. The CDR3 here is CASSDRPGGANEKLFF. The CDR3 bases are TGTGCCAGCAGTGACCGTCCGGGTGGCGCTAATGAAAAACTGTTTTTT.

On this clonotype itself: A much larger clone lies a single base off, so this may be a read error. The rearrangement joins TRBV6-5 to TRBJ1-2; D perhaps matches TRBD1 (5 bases). V lost 6 bases to trimming and J lost 2 bases, with 10 bases between them. The CDR3 extends over 13 amino acids. Germline CDR1 and CDR2: MNHEY and SVGAGI. CDR3 region: CASRTAGNYGYTF. The DNA of the CDR3 is TGTGCCAGCAGGACTGCAGGGAACTATGGCTACACCTTC.

About this clonotype itself: A much more abundant neighbour one base away suggests this may be a read error. The chain recombines TRBV12-3 or TRBV12-4 with TRBJ2-1; 7 bases align to TRBD1. The J call is in doubt because the DNA end fits TRBJ2-7 better. The CDR3 loop spans 16 amino acids. CDR3 DNA sequence: TGTGCCAGCAGTCCCCTAACAGGGGCTCCCTACAATGAGCAGTACTTC. Amino acid sequence: CASSPLTGAPYNEQYF.

At least ten counts were recorded for this clonotype. V gene TRBV6-2 or TRBV6-3 combines with J gene TRBJ2-5, with 9 bases that match TRBD1. V dropped 5 bases and J dropped 6; count of bases not matched to a gene: 7. The germline V gene encodes CDR1 MNHEY and CDR2 SVGEGT. CDR3 size: 14 residues. CDR3 amino acids: CASSKEGQGQTQYF. The DNA for the CDR3 is TGTGCCAGCAGTAAGGAGGGACAGGGCCAGACCCAGTACTTC.

The gene calls are TRBV20-1 and TRBJ1-1; 7 nucleotides agree with TRBD1. Germline CDR1 and CDR2: DFQATT and SNEGSKA (reference sequence). The CDR3 is 15 amino acids. Unmatched junction bases numbered 9, after V lost 1 base and J lost 4 bases. CDR3 protein: CSARGDRPGGTEAFF. The CDR3 coding sequence is TGCAGTGCTAGAGGGGACAGACCAGGCGGCACTGAAGCTTTCTTT.

In regard to this clonotype: A read error may be the cause here, since a much bigger clone is one base away. This sequence joins TRBV20-1 and TRBJ2-1, with unresolved D. Germline V gives CDR1 DFQATT, CDR2 SNEGSKA (reference sequence). The CDR3 runs 13 residues. V was shortened by 3 bases and J by 10 bases, with 16 bases between the two germline ends. For the CDR3, the DNA is TGCAGTGCTAGGATGTCCGCCCCCTACGAGCAGTTCTTC. It translates to CSARMSAPYEQFF.

In regard to this clonotype: A read error may be the cause here, since a much bigger clone is one base away. This chain connects TRBV10-3 to TRBJ1-2, with 9 bases identical to TRBD1. This CDR3 is built from 14 residues. CDR1 ENHRY and CDR2 SYGVKD come from the germline V gene. As DNA, the CDR3 is TGTGCCATCAGTGTGATGACAGGGGGATATGGCTACAACTTC. This codes for CAISVMTGGYGYNF.

This clonotype was recorded many times. The CDR3 DNA sequence: TGCGCCAGCAGCCCCCGGACAGGGAACACCGGGGAGCTGTTTTTT. Translated: CASSPRTGNTGELFF. The chain uses TRBV5-1 and TRBJ2-2; 7 nucleotides line up with TRBD1. The germline V gene encodes CDR1 SGHRS and CDR2 YFSETQ. J gave up 1 base and V 4 bases, and 4 bases lay outside the gene matches. This CDR3 is 15 amino acids long.

The chain carries TRBV6-1 and TRBJ2-7, with 8 bases aligning to TRBD1. Trimming at V came to 5 bases and at J to 4 bases, leaving 7 bases not matched to a gene. CDR1 and CDR2 (germline): MNHNS, SASEGT. The length of the CDR3 is 14 residues. This chain's CDR3 is CASSKGQGWYEQYF. CDR3 in DNA: TGTGCCAGCAGTAAAGGACAGGGATGGTACGAGCAGTACTTC.

In the case of this clonotype: A much larger clone lies a single base off, so this may be a read error. V and J are TRBV11-2 and TRBJ2-2; D possibly corresponds to TRBD1 (6 bases). Germline values: CDR1 SGHAT, CDR2 FQNNGV. There are 15 residues in the CDR3. Trimming cost V 4 bases and J 4 bases, with 13 bases left between them. This CDR3 is CASSSRTAPTGELFF. The CDR3 DNA reads TGTGCCAGCAGCTCCAGGACAGCACCCACCGGGGAGCTGTTTTTT.

This clonotype was counted ten times or more. The chain employs TRBV28 and TRBJ2-1; 9 nucleotides align to TRBD1. CDR1 and CDR2 from the germline V gene are MDHEN and SYDVKM. V dropped 4 bases and J dropped 5; count of bases not matched to a gene: 6. The CDR3 is 15 residues long. The DNA of the CDR3 is TGTGCCAGCAGTTCGTGGACAGGGGAGGACAATGAGCAGTTCTTC. Its translation is CASSSWTGEDNEQFF.

The chain recombines TRBV18 with TRBJ1-6; the D gene is possibly TRBD1 (5 bases). The length of the CDR3 is 15 residues. V lost 3 bases to trimming and J lost 7 bases, with 13 bases between them. Germline V lookup: CDR1 KGHSH, CDR2 LQKENI. The DNA for the CDR3 is TGTGCCAGCTCACCGCGGGACCAAGACAATTCACCCCTCCACTTT. Its protein product is CASSPRDQDNSPLHF.